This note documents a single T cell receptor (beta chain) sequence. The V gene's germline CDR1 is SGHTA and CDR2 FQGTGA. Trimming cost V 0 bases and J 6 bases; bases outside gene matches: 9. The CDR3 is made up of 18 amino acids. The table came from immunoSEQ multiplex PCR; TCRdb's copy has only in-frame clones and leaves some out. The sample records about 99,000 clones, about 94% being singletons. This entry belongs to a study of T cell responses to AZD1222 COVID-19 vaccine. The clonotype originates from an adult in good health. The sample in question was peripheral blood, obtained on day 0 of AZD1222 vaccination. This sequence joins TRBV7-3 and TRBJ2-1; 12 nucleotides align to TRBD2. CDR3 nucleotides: TGTGCCAGCAGCTTAACTCCGCTAGCGGGAGGGCCTGTCAATGAGCAGTTCTTC. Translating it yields CASSLTPLAGGPVNEQFF.